This T cell receptor (beta chain) was recovered during a study of T cell repertoires in cytomegalovirus infection. Study in general: An indication of both CMV infection and matching HLA type came from public TCR beta signatures. General study points: Summed frequency of shared TCR beta families picked out CMV carriers who also had the relevant HLA. Dominating the ex vivo response were TCR beta clonotypes that were CMV-specific and HLA-C-restricted.

One entry per CDR3 protein, called by TCRdb with MiXCR from the reads. The sample records approximately 750,000 distinct CDR3 sequences, 35% to 45% being singletons. About this clonotype itself: Antigen specificity is unknown. The junction does not match germline at one end; this may be a read error.

Material for sequencing was PBMCs. The sequence derives from a human donor in good health (CMV status not recorded). Some clones in this sample may be carry-over from other donors' samples.

CDR3 in DNA: TGTGCCAGCAGCTTGGGACAGGACCGCGGCTACACCTTC. Translating gives CASSLGQDRGYTF. The genes are TRBV5-3 and TRBJ1-2; 8 positions agree with TRBD1. TRBV5-3 is labeled an ORF, and its function is uncertain. The length of the CDR3 is 13 residues.